The clone carrying this T cell receptor (beta chain) turned up a few times. The antigen remains undetermined. The CDR3 runs to 15 residues. Germline lookup yields CDR1 MNHEY and CDR2 SVGEGT. Trimming cost V 0 bases and J 3 bases, with 11 bases left between them. Primers used in a second PCR of about 7 to 12 cycles were a sample-barcoded 5' primer and a J-beta primer mix. A single record per CDR3 protein comes from TCRdb applying MiXCR to the 5' RACE reads. Of 1.5 million to 1.8 million distinct CDR3 sequences listed, roughly two fifths were seen once; the top ten hold more than 4%. This sample stems from a study of blood T cells in healthy people across ages. Overall study findings and caveats: Shifts in expanded clonotypes may have been confounded by donor CMV status, which was unknown.

The origin of this receptor is a woman younger than 35 in good health. What was sequenced was blood. V is TRBV6-2 or TRBV6-3 and J is TRBJ1-2, with D possibly being TRBD1 (5 bases). CDR3 nucleotides: TGTGCCAGCAGTTACTCGGGCCAGGGAGACTATGGCTACACCTTC. It translates to CASSYSGQGDYGYTF.